Below, 2 T cell receptor beta chains from the same sample are listed, as sequenced in a study of OX40 agonist ivuxolimab in advanced cancers. TCRdb's copy holds only in-frame clones and misses some; the assay was immunoSEQ multiplex PCR. Of around 50,000 clones in the sample, around 89% are singletons; the top ten hold approximately 13%. The sequencing here drew on CD4+ or CD8+ T cells sorted from blood, taken in a trial of the OX40 agonist ivuxolimab. The receptors derive from an adult with an advanced solid tumor such as melanoma, head and neck, liver or kidney cancer.

This rearrangement joins TRBV7-8 to TRBJ2-3; D remains unclear. Per germline, CDR1 SGHVS and CDR2 FQNEAQ. V was trimmed by 4 bases and J by 2 bases, leaving 4 bases between them. The CDR3 length is 12 residues. This CDR3 reads CASSSATDTQYF. The CDR3 region has the DNA TGTGCCAGCAGCTCTGCCACAGATACGCAGTATTTT.

V gene TRBV5-6 combines with J gene TRBJ2-1, with TRBD2 matching over 7 bases. V lost 4 bases, J lost 4 bases, and 2 bases stayed unmatched. Germline V gives CDR1 SGHDT, CDR2 YYEEEE. There are 13 residues in the CDR3. CDR3 in amino acids: CASSASGYNEQFF. CDR3 in DNA: TGTGCCAGCAGCGCTAGCGGTTACAATGAGCAGTTCTTC.